The 21 T cell receptor beta chains in this list originate from one sample, sequenced in a study of blood T cell repertoires in COVID-19. Produced via immunoSEQ multiplex PCR; TCRdb's table is partial and in-frame only. Of about 170,000 clones listed, 83% are singletons. Specimen: peripheral blood. The receptors here all came from a woman of 80 years or more with acute or convalescent COVID-19.

V gene TRBV30 combines with J gene TRBJ1-1, with 8 bases matching TRBD1. V gave up 5 bases and J gave up 10 bases; unmatched junction bases: 12. CDR3 size: 13 residues. Germline V lookup: CDR1 GTSNPN, CDR2 SVGIG (reference sequence). Here the CDR3 reads CAWQLTGGAPAFF. CDR3 bases: TGTGCCTGGCAACTCACAGGGGGAGCCCCAGCTTTCTTT.

This clone has a handful of counts. The rearrangement uses TRBV9 and TRBJ2-3; TRBD1 is a possible D gene (5 bases). Germline V lookup: CDR1 SGDLS, CDR2 YYNGEE. The CDR3 has 16 amino acids. V was clipped by 0 bases and J by 2 bases, with 13 bases between them. The CDR3 protein is CASSVGTSMFTDTQYF. The CDR3 region has the DNA TGTGCCAGCAGCGTAGGGACAAGTATGTTCACAGATACGCAGTATTTT.

This clone was recorded a few times. This chain joins TRBV5-1 and TRBJ1-1; TRBD1 might be the D (6 bases). The CDR3 is 15 residues long. V gave up 8 bases and J gave up 1 base, with 18 bases separating them. CDR1 and CDR2 from the germline V gene are SGHRS and YFSETQ. The CDR3 sequence is CASRTVLSSNTEAFF. The CDR3 DNA sequence: TGCGCCAGTAGGACAGTTCTTTCCTCGAACACTGAAGCTTTCTTT. Full variable domain (missing parts from reference TRBV5-1 and TRBJ1-1): KAGVTQTPRYLIKTRGQQVTLSCSPISGHRSVSWYQQTPGQGLQFLFEYFSETQRNKGNFPGRFSGRQFSNSRSEMNVSTLELGDSALYLCASRTVLSSNTEAFFGQGTRLTVV.

The chain recombines TRBV4-3 with TRBJ2-1; possibly TRBD2 for D (6 bases). The V gene lost 1 base and the J gene lost 6 bases, with 13 bases spanning the gap. The V gene's germline CDR1 is LGHNA and CDR2 YSLEER. This CDR3 comprises 15 residues. The CDR3 coding sequence is TGCGCCAGCAGCCAAGCGGAGGGAAGAGTCAATGAGCAGTTCTTC. It encodes CASSQAEGRVNEQFF.

This clone was picked up a small number of times. The V call is TRBV14, the J call TRBJ2-7; 11 positions agree with TRBD1. CDR1 is SGHDN and CDR2 is FVKESK in the germline V gene. This CDR3 comprises 16 residues. V was pared by 2 bases and J by 6 bases, with 9 bases of the junction left unmatched. The CDR3 reads CASSQRGGTGGSEQYF. DNA of the CDR3: TGTGCCAGCAGCCAAAGAGGAGGGACAGGGGGTTCCGAGCAGTACTTC. Combining the CDR3 with reference TRBV14 and TRBJ2-7 gives the whole variable domain EAGVTQFPSHSVIEKGQTVTLRCDPISGHDNLYWYRRVMGKEIKFLLHFVKESKQDESGMPNNRFLAERTGGTYSTLKVQPAELEDSGVYFCASSQRGGTGGSEQYFGPGTRLTVT.

This clone was seen once. The rearrangement joins TRBV9 to TRBJ1-6, with TRBD1 matching 8 bases. CDR3 length: 16 residues. J was trimmed by 7 bases and V by 0 bases; bases with no gene match: 6. Germline-derived CDR1 and CDR2 are SGDLS and YYNGEE. The CDR3 nucleotides read TGTGCCAGCAGCGTAGATCAGGGACAGGCGAATTCACCCCTCCACTTT. Translated, it gives CASSVDQGQANSPLHF. Using reference TRBV9 and TRBJ1-6 for the parts outside the CDR3, the full variable domain is DSGVTQTPKHLITATGQRVTLRCSPRSGDLSVYWYQQSLDQGLQFLIQYYNGEERAKGNILERFSAQQFPDLHSELNLSSLELGDSALYFCASSVDQGQANSPLHFGNGTRLTVT.

This chain connects TRBV28 to TRBJ1-2; TRBD1 might be the D (5 bases). This CDR3 has 14 amino acids. The germline V gene has CDR1 MDHEN and CDR2 SYDVKM. V was pared by 9 bases and J by 4 bases, with 18 bases between. Written as DNA, the CDR3 is TGTGCCAGTTTCACTGCCGGGACTGGCTATGGCTACACCTTC. Residues: CASFTAGTGYGYTF.

This chain links TRBV3-1 (or the pseudogene TRBV3-2) with TRBJ2-3, with a weak D call TRBD2 (6 bases). This CDR3 spans 16 amino acids. From germline, CDR1 is LGHDT and CDR2 YNNKEL (reference sequence). The V and J ends lost 0 bases and 1 base respectively, with 11 bases between them. CDR3 DNA sequence: TGTGCCAGCAGCCAAGATCTCGGGGGAGGCACAGATACGCAGTATTTT. It codes for CASSQDLGGGTDTQYF.

The gene calls are TRBV5-4 and TRBJ2-3, with 7 bases matching TRBD2. Trimming at V came to 3 bases and at J to 4 bases, leaving 5 bases not matched to a gene. The germline V gene has CDR1 SGHNT and CDR2 YYREEE (reference sequence). There are 14 residues in the CDR3. For the CDR3, the DNA is TGTGCCAGCAGCTCTTGGACTAGATCAGATACGCAGTATTTT. Translated, it gives CASSSWTRSDTQYF.

This clone came up once. The chain recombines TRBV4-2 with TRBJ2-7, with 8 bases matching TRBD1. The CDR3 consists of 15 residues. Germline values: CDR1 LGHNA, CDR2 YNFKEQ. Unmatched junction bases numbered 3, after V lost 1 base and J lost 1 base. The CDR3 DNA reads TGTGCCAGCAGCCAAGGTCGACAGGGGTCCTACGAGCAGTACTTC. Translation gives CASSQGRQGSYEQYF.

This chain links TRBV7-9 with TRBJ1-2; no clear D. The CDR3 is made up of 13 amino acids. Germline CDR1 SEHNR, CDR2 FQNEAQ (reference sequence). Between the trimmed V and J ends, which lost 0 bases and 3 bases, there was a span of 5 bases. CDR3 coding DNA: TGTGCCAGCAGCTTAGCCCCCTACTATGGCTACACCTTC. The encoded protein is CASSLAPYYGYTF.

V and J are TRBV19 and TRBJ1-4, with 8 bases fitting TRBD1. Trimming removed 6 bases from V and 0 bases from J; junction bases left unmatched: 6. This CDR3 contains 16 residues. Germline V gene sequence: CDR1 LNHDA, CDR2 SQIVND (reference sequence). DNA of the CDR3: TGTGCCAGTAGATCCGGACAGGGCGCAACTAATGAAAAACTGTTTTTT. Translation: CASRSGQGATNEKLFF.

This chain joins TRBV12-3 or TRBV12-4 and TRBJ1-2; perhaps TRBD1 as D (5 bases). V lost 10 bases and J 8 bases, leaving 17 bases between the germline ends. The CDR3 is made up of 12 amino acids. CDR3 residues: CATNRGLHGYTF. CDR3 bases: TGTGCCACCAACCGGGGACTCCACGGCTACACCTTC.

J is TRBJ2-1 and V is TRBV10-3, with 8 bases lining up with TRBD1. The V gene end was trimmed by 3 bases and the J gene end by 9 bases; junction bases not matched to a gene: 7. The CDR3 spans 14 residues. From germline, CDR1 is ENHRY and CDR2 SYGVKD. The CDR3 loop is CAISESRGRAEQFF. As DNA, the CDR3 is TGTGCCATCAGTGAATCCAGGGGGCGCGCTGAGCAGTTCTTC.

This chain connects TRBV7-9 to TRBJ1-2; unclear D gene. CDR1 SEHNR and CDR2 FQNEAQ come from the germline V gene (reference sequence). This CDR3 is 11 amino acids long. The ends were cut back, 6 bases at V and 6 bases at J, with 8 bases in the middle. The DNA of the CDR3 is TGTGCCAGCAGGTTCCGTAATGGCTACACCTTC. The encoded protein is CASRFRNGYTF.

The chain's CDR3 is CASSFGREGETQYF. CDR3 nucleotide sequence: TGTGCCAGCAGCTTTGGGCGGGAGGGGGAGACCCAGTACTTC. This sequence joins TRBV7-2 and TRBJ2-5, with 9 bases matching TRBD2. The CDR3 is 14 amino acids. V dropped 3 bases and J dropped 5; count of bases not matched to a gene: 4. Germline loops: CDR1 SGHTA, CDR2 FQGNSA.

The genes are TRBV6-6 and TRBJ2-3; the match to TRBD1 covers 8 bases. Germline-derived CDR1 and CDR2 are MNHNY and SVGAGI (reference sequence). The CDR3 runs to 15 residues. Unmatched junction bases numbered 5, after V lost 2 bases and J lost 4 bases. The CDR3, as DNA: TGTGCCAGCAGTTACGCAACAGGGGGGTCAGATACGCAGTATTTT. It specifies CASSYATGGSDTQYF.

The chain combines TRBV6-5 with TRBJ1-5; no reliable D call. V lost 7 bases, J lost 4 bases, and 11 bases lay in between. CDR1 is MNHEY, CDR2 SVGAGI, per germline. This CDR3 is built from 13 residues. The CDR3 DNA reads as TGTGCCAGCACCTCGGGTGGGAATCAGCCCCAGCATTTT. This encodes CASTSGGNQPQHF.

The rearrangement links TRBV7-2 to TRBJ2-3; the match to TRBD2 covers 10 bases. Germline CDR1 SGHTA, CDR2 FQGNSA. CDR3 length equals 18 residues. With V trimmed by 5 bases and J by 4 bases, 15 bases remained unmatched. CDR3 region: CASSVRVASGSFSDTQYF. The CDR3 DNA sequence: TGTGCCAGCAGCGTTAGGGTGGCTAGCGGGAGTTTCTCAGATACGCAGTATTTT.

V usage is TRBV5-1 and J usage is TRBJ2-3; TRBD2 is a possible D gene (7 bases). This CDR3 region has 16 residues. Trimming pared 0 bases from V and 1 base from J, leaving 12 bases between. Germline lookup yields CDR1 SGHRS and CDR2 YFSETQ. CDR3 DNA: TGCGCCAGCAGCTTGGGTGGCGGGGGCCGCACAGATACGCAGTATTTT. Residues: CASSLGGGGRTDTQYF.

The chain uses TRBV19 and TRBJ1-6; D might be TRBD1 (6 bases). In germline, CDR1 is LNHDA, CDR2 SQIVND (reference sequence). Trimming removed 8 bases at V and 9 bases at J, with 14 bases between. The CDR3 sequence is 13 residues long. CDR3 DNA sequence: TGTGCCAGTCATCCGGGACACGCTTCACCCCTCCACTTT. It encodes CASHPGHASPLHF.